One sample yielded the 28 T cell receptor beta chains listed below, sequenced in a study of cytomegalovirus exposure and HLA in healthy donors. Primers for the PCR totalled 60 Vbeta and 13 Jbeta. Generated by immunoSEQ multiplex PCR, the TCRdb table keeps only in-frame clones and is missing some. The sample has 100,000 to 150,000 clones. The sequencing input was PBMCs. The receptors were gathered from a middle-aged woman in good health and CMV-seronegative.

The CDR3 DNA is TGCGCCAGCAGCCAAGGGACAGGGATGATGAACACTGAAGCTTTCTTT. Amino acids: CASSQGTGMMNTEAFF. The gene calls are TRBV5-1 and TRBJ1-1; TRBD1 matches 9 bases. With 4 bases clipped from V and 0 bases from J, the junction kept 7 bases outside the gene matches. Germline V gene lookup returns CDR1 SGHRS and CDR2 YFSETQ. This CDR3 is 16 amino acids long. The full variable domain, completed using reference TRBV5-1 and TRBJ1-1, is KAGVTQTPRYLIKTRGQQVTLSCSPISGHRSVSWYQQTPGQGLQFLFEYFSETQRNKGNFPGRFSGRQFSNSRSEMNVSTLELGDSALYLCASSQGTGMMNTEAFFGQGTRLTVV.

The chain has TRBV7-2 and TRBJ2-1; 10 bases fit TRBD1. Looked up from germline, CDR1 is SGHTA and CDR2 is FQGNSA. The CDR3 totals 16 residues. V was pared by 7 bases and J by 7 bases, with 13 bases of the junction left unmatched. The CDR3 nucleotides are TGTGCCAGCAAGAAAAAGGGTGGGACAGGGGAGAATGAGCAGTTCTTC. Amino acid sequence: CASKKKGGTGENEQFF.

The chain employs TRBV9 and TRBJ1-3; tentative D call: TRBD1 (5 bases). Germline V gene sequence: CDR1 SGDLS, CDR2 YYNGEE. The V end was cut by 7 bases, the J end by 4 bases, with 12 bases between. The CDR3 is 13 amino acids. The CDR3 DNA follows: TGTGCCAGCCAGCAGGGTGACGGAAACACCATATATTTT. Its translation is CASQQGDGNTIYF.

This sequence joins TRBV9 and TRBJ1-4, with TRBD1 identical over 7 bases. This CDR3 spans 14 amino acids. Germline values: CDR1 SGDLS, CDR2 YYNGEE. V was pared by 1 base and J by 5 bases, with 2 bases of the junction left unmatched. The chain's CDR3 is CASSVRQGNEKLFF. DNA for the CDR3: TGTGCCAGCAGCGTAAGACAGGGAAATGAAAAACTGTTTTTT.

This chain links TRBV19 with TRBJ1-2; D unresolved. The V and J ends lost 6 bases and 1 base respectively, with 9 bases between them. The germline V gene has CDR1 LNHDA and CDR2 SQIVND (reference sequence). The CDR3 runs 13 residues. CDR3 residues: CASSRENNYGYTF. In nucleotides, the CDR3 is TGTGCCAGTAGCCGGGAGAATAACTATGGCTACACCTTC.

With respect to this clone: One end of the junction is discordant with germline, which a read error may explain. Other nucleotide sequences from this sample produce the same CDR3. The chain combines TRBV20-1 with TRBJ1-1; tentatively, D is TRBD1 (6 bases). The germline V gene encodes CDR1 DFQATT and CDR2 SNEGSKA (reference sequence). The CDR3 runs 11 residues. DNA for the CDR3: TGCAGTGCCTCAGGGGTCACTGAGGCTTTCTTT. Its translation: CSASGVTEAFF.

The chain couples TRBV7-3 to TRBJ2-2; D possibly corresponds to TRBD1 (6 bases). Germline CDR1 is SGHTA and CDR2 is FQGTGA. This CDR3 has 15 amino acids. Trimming cost V 5 bases and J 4 bases, with 14 bases left between them. Here the CDR3 reads CASSRDRPGTGELFF. The CDR3 DNA reads as TGTGCCAGCAGCCGAGACAGGCCAGGCACCGGGGAGCTGTTTTTT.

J is TRBJ2-3 and V is TRBV9, with a possible D match to TRBD1 (5 bases). Germline values: CDR1 SGDLS, CDR2 YYNGEE. The V end was cut by 4 bases, the J end by 0 bases, with 12 bases between. This CDR3 spans 15 amino acids. In DNA form, the CDR3 reads TGTGCCAGCAGCACCAGGGCCCTTAGCACAGATACGCAGTATTTT. Translation: CASSTRALSTDTQYF.

The V gene is TRBV28, the J gene TRBJ2-5, with D uncertain. Germline CDR1 and CDR2: MDHEN and SYDVKM. This CDR3 region has 12 residues. Trimming shortened V by 5 bases and J by 2 bases, and 6 bases separated the two germline ends. CDR3 loop: CASSEQQETQYF. CDR3 coding DNA: TGTGCCAGCAGTGAACAGCAAGAGACCCAGTACTTC.

The chain joins TRBV4-3 to TRBJ1-5, with a tentative D call TRBD1 (5 bases). CDR3 length equals 15 residues. Germline CDR1 LGHNA, CDR2 YSLEER. Trimming stripped 0 bases from V and 7 bases from J, with 13 bases between. CDR3 protein: CASSQDGRGAQPQHF. The CDR3 bases are TGCGCCAGCAGCCAAGATGGAAGGGGTGCGCAGCCCCAGCATTTT.

CDR3 amino acids: CASSSGGTGRGNTIYF. Written as DNA, the CDR3 is TGTGCCAGCAGCTCAGGGGGGACAGGGAGAGGAAACACCATATATTTT. The chain has TRBV7-4 and TRBJ1-3; 9 nucleotides match TRBD1. The trim removed 4 bases at V and 4 bases at J, leaving 8 bases unmatched. The CDR3 totals 16 residues. Germline V gives CDR1 SGHVT, CDR2 SQSDAQ.

The genes are TRBV5-5 and TRBJ1-5; D perhaps matches TRBD1 (5 bases). The CDR3 contains 13 residues. V was clipped by 4 bases and J by 11 bases, with 16 bases between them. Germline V gene sequence: CDR1 SGHKS, CDR2 YYEKEE (reference sequence). The DNA for the CDR3 is TGTGCCAGCAGCGACCTTCAGGGTAGGTCCCAGCATTTT. This gives the protein CASSDLQGRSQHF.

The chain is built from TRBV5-4 and TRBJ1-4; the D gene is possibly TRBD1 (5 bases). CDR3 length: 13 residues. The V gene lost 4 bases and the J gene lost 8 bases, with 12 bases spanning the gap. In germline, CDR1 is SGHNT, CDR2 YYREEE (reference sequence). CDR3 amino acids: CASSSDRNEKLFF. The CDR3 DNA is TGTGCCAGCAGCAGCGACAGAAACGAAAAACTGTTTTTT.

The chain is built from TRBV9 and TRBJ1-1; no reliable D call. The V gene's germline CDR1 is SGDLS and CDR2 YYNGEE. V was pared by 4 bases and J by 1 base, with 17 bases between. There are 16 residues in the CDR3. The CDR3 protein is CASSPPLGRGNTEAFF. In nucleotides, the CDR3 is TGTGCCAGCAGCCCACCCCTCGGGCGGGGGAACACTGAAGCTTTCTTT.

The chain combines TRBV18 with TRBJ1-1, with TRBD1 as a possible D gene (6 bases). CDR1 is KGHSH, CDR2 LQKENI, per germline. The V gene lost 3 bases and the J gene lost 4 bases, with 12 bases spanning the gap. CDR3 size: 14 residues. The chain's CDR3 is CASSPYREGTEAFF. As DNA, the CDR3 is TGTGCCAGCTCACCCTACAGGGAGGGCACTGAAGCTTTCTTT.

As concerns this clone: Other DNA sequences in the sample encode the same CDR3. The chain combines TRBV2 with TRBJ1-5; possibly TRBD1 for D (5 bases). V lost 2 bases to trimming and J lost 0 bases, with 5 bases between them. This CDR3 spans 14 amino acids. CDR1 and CDR2 (germline): SNHLY, FYNNEI. This CDR3 is CASSEQGSNQPQHF. In nucleotides, the CDR3 is TGTGCCAGCAGTGAACAGGGTAGCAATCAGCCCCAGCATTTT. Full variable domain (rest looked up from reference TRBV2 and TRBJ1-5): EPEVTQTPSHQVTQMGQEVILRCVPISNHLYFYWYRQILGQKVEFLVSFYNNEISEKSEIFDDQFSVERPDGSNFTLKIRSTKLEDSAMYFCASSEQGSNQPQHFGDGTRLSIL.

The genes are TRBV28 and TRBJ1-1; D unclear. Trimming stripped 4 bases from V and 7 bases from J, with 13 bases between. Germline V gives CDR1 MDHEN, CDR2 SYDVKM. This CDR3 is 13 amino acids long. The DNA of the CDR3 is TGTGCCAGCAGTTCCCCCCAGTCGGGTGAAGCTTTCTTT. Its translation is CASSSPQSGEAFF.

The chain carries TRBV4-3 and TRBJ1-1; D not resolved. Looked up from germline, CDR1 is LGHNA and CDR2 is YSLEER. V lost 0 bases to trimming and J lost 1 base, with 6 bases between them. The CDR3 contains 14 residues. The CDR3 loop reads CASSQELGNTEAFF. For the CDR3, the DNA is TGCGCCAGCAGCCAAGAACTAGGGAACACTGAAGCTTTCTTT.

The chain has TRBV7-2 and TRBJ2-3; 8 bases match TRBD1. Germline-derived CDR1 and CDR2 are SGHTA and FQGNSA. V shed 2 bases and J 2 bases; nucleotides not matched to a gene: 9. CDR3 size: 17 residues. CDR3 sequence: CASSLQGARTPTDTQYF. The CDR3 coding sequence is TGTGCCAGCAGCTTACAGGGGGCCCGCACCCCCACAGATACGCAGTATTTT.

The chain recombines TRBV7-2 with TRBJ2-7; D unclear. From germline, CDR1 is SGHTA and CDR2 FQGNSA. The length of the CDR3 is 13 residues. The V end was cut by 3 bases, the J end by 4 bases, with 10 bases between. In DNA form, the CDR3 reads TGTGCCAGCAGCTTCATGGCAATTTACGAGCAGTACTTC. It translates to CASSFMAIYEQYF. Complete variable domain (other parts from reference TRBV7-2 and TRBJ2-7): GAGVSQSPSNKVTEKGKDVELRCDPISGHTALYWYRQSLGQGLEFLIYFQGNSAPDKSGLPSDRFSAERTGGSVSTLTIQRTQQEDSAVYLCASSFMAIYEQYFGPGTRLTVT.

This sequence joins TRBV6-4 and TRBJ2-1; D call uncertain. The V end lost 3 bases, the J end lost 0 bases, and 9 bases lay between the germline ends. Looked up from germline, CDR1 is MRHNA and CDR2 is SNTAGT. The CDR3 totals 15 residues. The CDR3 sequence is CASSEAGSSYNEQFF. As DNA, the CDR3 is TGTGCCAGCAGTGAGGCAGGTAGCTCCTACAATGAGCAGTTCTTC.

The chain employs TRBV4-3 and TRBJ2-3; no definite D call. V lost 1 base, J lost 0 bases, and 5 bases lay in between. Germline assignment: CDR1 LGHNA and CDR2 YSLEER. CDR3 length: 14 residues. The chain's CDR3 is CASSQGVSTDTQYF. In DNA, the CDR3 is TGCGCCAGCAGCCAAGGAGTTAGCACAGATACGCAGTATTTT.

The rearrangement links TRBV12-5 to TRBJ1-3; D may be TRBD1 (6 bases). The CDR3 is made up of 16 amino acids. Trimming left V 0 bases short and J 4 bases short, with 13 bases between. In germline, CDR1 is LGHNT, CDR2 FRNRAP. The CDR3 here is CASGLVGLGAGNTIYF. CDR3 nucleotide sequence: TGTGCTAGTGGTTTGGTAGGTCTGGGGGCAGGAAACACCATATATTTT. Full variable domain (outside the CDR3, taken from reference TRBV12-5 and TRBJ1-3): DARVTQTPRHKVTEMGQEVTMRCQPILGHNTVFWYRQTMMQGLELLAYFRNRAPLDDSGMPKDRFSAEMPDATLATLKIQPSEPRDSAVYFCASGLVGLGAGNTIYFGEGSWLTVV.

J is TRBJ2-7 and V is TRBV5-6, with 15 bases identical to TRBD2. The CDR3 extends over 17 amino acids. Germline V CDR1 and CDR2: SGHDT, YYEEEE. The V and J ends lost 2 bases and 7 bases, in that order; junction bases with no gene match: 10. CDR3 nucleotides: TGTGCCAGCAGCTTCCTAGGGGGGACTAGCGGGGGGTGGGAGCAGTACGTC. It translates to CASSFLGGTSGGWEQYV.

The chain couples TRBV6-1 to TRBJ1-1, with D hard to call. Germline V gene data show CDR1 as MNHNS and CDR2 as SASEGT. The V end was cut by 7 bases, the J end by 1 base, with 16 bases between. This CDR3 is built from 15 residues. In DNA, the CDR3 is TGTGCCAGCACTCAACACGCCGACTCGAACACTGAAGCTTTCTTT. This encodes CASTQHADSNTEAFF.

The rearrangement joins TRBV2 to TRBJ1-5; the D gene is possibly TRBD1 (5 bases). CDR1 SNHLY and CDR2 FYNNEI come from the germline V gene. Trimming took 7 bases from V and 8 from J, leaving 12 bases between them. CDR3 length equals 12 residues. This CDR3 reads CASTQDSKPQHF. CDR3 DNA: TGTGCCAGCACCCAAGACAGCAAGCCCCAGCATTTT.

The V call is TRBV4-2, the J call TRBJ1-2; D gene ambiguous. V dropped 3 bases and J dropped 4 bases, with 18 bases sitting between them. The length of the CDR3 is 16 residues. Germline CDR1 and CDR2: LGHNA and YNFKEQ. This chain's CDR3 is CASSHPRVAGGYGYTF. In nucleotides, the CDR3 is TGTGCCAGCAGCCACCCGAGGGTTGCGGGAGGCTATGGCTACACCTTC.

This rearrangement joins TRBV7-6 to TRBJ2-3, with 10 bases fitting TRBD2. Trimming removed 5 bases from V and 2 bases from J; junction bases left unmatched: 4. This CDR3 is built from 15 residues. Germline V gene sequence: CDR1 SGHVS, CDR2 FNYEAQ. This chain's CDR3 is CASSPSGGLTDTQYF. The CDR3, as DNA: TGTGCCAGCAGCCCTAGCGGGGGACTCACAGATACGCAGTATTTT.